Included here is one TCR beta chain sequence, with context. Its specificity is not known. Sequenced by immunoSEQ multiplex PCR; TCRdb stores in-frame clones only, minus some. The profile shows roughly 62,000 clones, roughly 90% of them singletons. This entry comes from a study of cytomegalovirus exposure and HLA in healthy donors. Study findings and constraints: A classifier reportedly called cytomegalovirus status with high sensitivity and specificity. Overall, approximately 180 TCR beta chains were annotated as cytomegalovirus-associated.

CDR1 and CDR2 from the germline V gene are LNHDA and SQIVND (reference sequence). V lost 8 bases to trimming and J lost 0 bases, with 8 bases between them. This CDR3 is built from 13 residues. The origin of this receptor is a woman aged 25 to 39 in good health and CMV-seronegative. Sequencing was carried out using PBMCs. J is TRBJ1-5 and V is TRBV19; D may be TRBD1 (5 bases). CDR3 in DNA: TGTGCCAGTGGACATTCTAGCAATCAGCCCCAGCATTTT. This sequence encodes CASGHSSNQPQHF.